Below, 27 T cell receptor beta chains from the same sample are listed, as sequenced in a study of T cells in Graves' hyperthyroidism and ophthalmopathy. Using RNA transcripts as the source, TCR beta CDR3 regions were amplified. An initial round of RT-PCR targeting the TCR CDR3 relied on the HTBI primer set. TCRdb processed the multiplex PCR reads anew with MiXCR; each CDR3 protein has one entry. The table shows 450,000 to 700,000 distinct CDR3 sequences, with roughly 50% occurring only once. The sample comprised peripheral blood or thyroid tissue (not recorded which). The receptor set was obtained from an adult woman with Graves' disease, either hyperthyroidism or ophthalmopathy (not recorded which).

This clonotype was seen repeatedly, ten times or more. J is TRBJ1-5 and V is TRBV5-5; D is uncertain. The V gene lost 6 bases and the J gene lost 1 base, with 14 bases spanning the gap. The germline V gene encodes CDR1 SGHKS and CDR2 YYEKEE (reference sequence). The CDR3 is made up of 15 amino acids. CDR3 DNA sequence: TGTGCCAGCACCCGTTTATACCGCAGCAATCAGCCCCAGCATTTT. It translates to CASTRLYRSNQPQHF.

The sample holds many counts of this clonotype. The J gene is TRBJ2-7, the V gene TRBV12-3 or TRBV12-4; D might be TRBD2 (5 bases). This CDR3 is built from 14 residues. With 6 bases removed from V and 0 bases from J, the gap between germline ends came to 12 bases. The CDR3 nucleotides are TGTGCCAGCAGCCCAGCGGAGATCTCCTACGAGCAGTACTTC. The encoded protein is CASSPAEISYEQYF.

This clonotype showed up just a few times. The chain is built from TRBV7-2 and TRBJ1-2; D is perhaps TRBD1 (6 bases). The CDR3 extends over 13 amino acids. The V and J ends lost 8 bases and 8 bases respectively, with 18 bases between them. Looked up from germline, CDR1 is SGHTA and CDR2 is FQGNSA. The CDR3 coding sequence is TGTGCCAGCGAGGAGGGGGGGTTCGAGGGCTACACCTTC. Residues: CASEEGGFEGYTF.

This clonotype was counted at least ten times. The chain joins TRBV9 to TRBJ1-1; a weak D match, TRBD1 (6 bases). The germline V and J ends were trimmed by 3 bases and 3 bases, with 15 bases remaining between them. Germline V gene data show CDR1 as SGDLS and CDR2 as YYNGEE. CDR3 length: 15 amino acids. The CDR3 nucleotides are TGTGCCAGCAGCGGGGCGGAGGGGGGGGACACTGAAGCTTTCTTT. It codes for CASSGAEGGDTEAFF.

The gene calls are TRBV5-1 and TRBJ1-1; perhaps TRBD1 as D (5 bases). The CDR3 length is 13 residues. CDR1 is SGHRS, CDR2 YFSETQ, per germline. The V and J ends lost 1 base and 10 bases respectively, with 14 bases between them. DNA for the CDR3: TGCGCCAGCAGCTTGCGGGGCACAGTTCGAGCTTTCTTT. It is translated as CASSLRGTVRAFF. Full variable domain (remainder filled in from reference TRBV5-1 and TRBJ1-1): KAGVTQTPRYLIKTRGQQVTLSCSPISGHRSVSWYQQTPGQGLQFLFEYFSETQRNKGNFPGRFSGRQFSNSRSEMNVSTLELGDSALYLCASSLRGTVRAFFGQGTRLTVV.

The sample holds many counts of this clonotype. The chain carries TRBV11-2 and TRBJ1-3; D perhaps matches TRBD1 (6 bases). This CDR3 region has 17 residues. Trimming took off 6 bases at V and 2 bases at J, with 20 bases between the two ends. Germline V gene data show CDR1 as SGHAT and CDR2 as FQNNGV. In DNA, the CDR3 is TGTGCCAGCAGAACCTACCGAACAGGGAGGGCTGGAAACACCATATATTTT. The encoded protein is CASRTYRTGRAGNTIYF.

This clonotype appeared many times. V gene TRBV5-1 combines with J gene TRBJ2-5; 8 bases are shared with TRBD1. Germline CDR1 reads SGHRS; CDR2 reads YFSETQ. CDR3 size: 13 residues. J lost 7 bases, V lost 3 bases, and 5 bases had no gene match. The CDR3 protein is CASSSTGVGTQYF. The CDR3 region has the DNA TGCGCCAGCAGCTCGACAGGGGTCGGGACCCAGTACTTC.

This clonotype was seen many times. The rearrangement joins TRBV5-8 to TRBJ1-2; tentative D call: TRBD1 (5 bases). Looked up from germline, CDR1 is SGHTS and CDR2 is YDEGEE. The CDR3 has 15 amino acids. Trimming took 4 bases from V and 6 from J, leaving 19 bases between them. Here the CDR3 DNA reads TGTGCCAGCAGCCACCCGCTGGGGGAGGGAAATGGCTACACCTTC. It specifies CASSHPLGEGNGYTF.

This clonotype has at least ten counts. V usage is TRBV20-1 and J usage is TRBJ1-6, with D possibly being TRBD1 (5 bases). Germline V gene lookup returns CDR1 DFQATT and CDR2 SNEGSKA (reference sequence). V lost 2 bases and J 12 bases, leaving 20 bases between the germline ends. CDR3 length: 15 amino acids. Written as DNA, the CDR3 is TGCAGTGCTAGATTCACCGGGACCCCTTGGGGACCCCTCCACTTT. This translates into CSARFTGTPWGPLHF.

This clonotype has a count of ten or more. The genes are TRBV29-1 and TRBJ2-7; 12 nucleotides match TRBD1. The CDR3 covers 14 residues. CDR1 is SQVTM, CDR2 ANQGSEA, per germline. Trimming removed 5 bases from V and 7 bases from J; junction bases left unmatched: 9. The CDR3 nucleotides read TGCAGCGTTCGAGGGACAGGGGGCTTCTTGGAGCAGTACTTC. It encodes CSVRGTGGFLEQYF.

This chain joins TRBV10-3 and TRBJ2-5; TRBD1 matches 9 bases. Germline CDR1 is ENHRY and CDR2 is SYGVKD. The J segment lost 5 bases and the V segment lost 8 bases, leaving 9 bases of the junction unmatched. The CDR3 is 14 amino acids. CDR3 DNA sequence: TGTGCCATCGCGACAGGGGGGATGATGGAGACCCAGTACTTC. Protein sequence: CAIATGGMMETQYF.

The chain combines TRBV7-9 with TRBJ1-2; D not certain. CDR1 and CDR2 from the germline V gene are SEHNR and FQNEAQ (reference sequence). CDR3 length: 14 amino acids. The V end was cut by 1 base, the J end by 8 bases, with 14 bases between. Here the CDR3 DNA reads TGTGCCAGCAGCTTAGGAGACGGGCTCGGCGGCTACACCTTC. Translation gives CASSLGDGLGGYTF.

This clonotype was seen many times. This chain links TRBV27 with TRBJ1-2; D call uncertain. The CDR3 is 15 residues long. Looked up from germline, CDR1 is MNHEY and CDR2 is SMNVEV (reference sequence). Deletions cut 2 bases from V and 6 bases from J, with 16 bases between. CDR3 protein: CASSLIPAGYDGYTF. CDR3 nucleotide sequence: TGTGCCAGCAGTTTAATCCCTGCGGGGTACGATGGCTACACCTTC.

This clonotype was detected ten times or more. The chain couples TRBV7-9 to TRBJ2-3; D gene ambiguous. The V end was cut by 4 bases, the J end by 8 bases, with 16 bases between. This CDR3 is 14 amino acids long. Germline CDR1 is SEHNR and CDR2 is FQNEAQ (reference sequence). Written as DNA, the CDR3 is TGTGCCAGCAGCTCTCGATCGCCTGCTGGTACGCAGTATTTT. Amino acids: CASSSRSPAGTQYF.

The chain has TRBV28 and TRBJ2-7, with 7 bases fitting TRBD1. The germline V gene has CDR1 MDHEN and CDR2 SYDVKM. The CDR3 covers 13 residues. V trimming: 6 bases; J trimming: 3 bases; junction bases outside the gene matches: 5. The CDR3 DNA sequence: TGTGCCAGCAGACCCACAGGGGTCTACGAGCAGTACTTC. The encoded protein is CASRPTGVYEQYF.

The chain links TRBV7-9 to TRBJ2-3, with TRBD2 matching over 8 bases. J gave up 11 bases and V 4 bases, and 2 bases lay outside the gene matches. The CDR3 has 11 residues. Germline CDR1 SEHNR, CDR2 FQNEAQ (reference sequence). The CDR3 sequence is CASSWGLEQYF. CDR3 DNA: TGTGCCAGCAGCTGGGGACTAGAGCAGTATTTT.

This clonotype appeared many times. The V call is TRBV20-1, the J call TRBJ1-2, with D uncertain. Looked up from germline, CDR1 is DFQATT and CDR2 is SNEGSKA (reference sequence). The CDR3 contains 14 residues. Trimming removed 3 bases from V and 7 bases from J, with 18 bases in between. The CDR3 spells CSASVGYLKGGYTF. CDR3 DNA sequence: TGCAGTGCTAGTGTTGGCTACCTAAAGGGTGGCTACACCTTC.

On this clonotype itself: At one of its ends the junction is not consistent with the germline gene, which may arise from a read error. The chain links TRBV10-3 to TRBJ1-5, with 7 bases lining up with TRBD1. This CDR3 contains 15 residues. Per germline, CDR1 ENHRY and CDR2 SYGVKD. The CDR3 region is CASSYRDSLPRPQHF. The DNA for the CDR3 is TGTGCCAGCAGTTACCGGGACAGCCTCCCCAGGCCCCAGCATTTT.

The chain is built from TRBV7-2 and TRBJ1-1; no firm D call. Trimming stripped 8 bases from V and 8 bases from J, with 15 bases between. The CDR3 loop spans 12 amino acids. Germline CDR1 is SGHTA and CDR2 is FQGNSA. The CDR3 DNA reads TGTGCCAGCGATAACACGCACGGCGAAGCTTTCTTT. Translation: CASDNTHGEAFF.

The chain uses TRBV29-1 and TRBJ2-6, with TRBD1 matching 9 bases. V was pared by 3 bases and J by 0 bases, with 9 bases of the junction left unmatched. From germline, CDR1 is SQVTM and CDR2 ANQGSEA. The length of the CDR3 is 18 residues. The CDR3 here is CSVDGGTGSLSGANVLTF. DNA of the CDR3: TGCAGCGTTGACGGGGGGACAGGGTCCCTCTCTGGGGCCAACGTCCTGACTTTC. Full variable domain (outside the CDR3, taken from reference TRBV29-1 and TRBJ2-6): SAVISQKPSRDICQRGTSLTIQCQVDSQVTMMFWYRQQPGQSLTLIATANQGSEATYESGFVIDKFPISRPNLTFSTLTVSNMSPEDSSIYLCSVDGGTGSLSGANVLTFGAGSRLTVL.

The table lists this clonotype with many counts. This chain joins TRBV5-1 and TRBJ1-1, with 7 positions matching TRBD1. The J segment lost 4 bases and the V segment lost 5 bases, leaving 11 bases of the junction unmatched. From germline, CDR1 is SGHRS and CDR2 YFSETQ. The CDR3 contains 15 residues. The CDR3 loop reads CASSPTGFRLTEAFF. The CDR3 DNA reads TGCGCCAGCAGTCCGACAGGGTTTAGACTCACTGAAGCTTTCTTT.

The chain is built from TRBV7-9 and TRBJ1-1, with 7 positions matching TRBD1. The CDR3 runs to 14 residues. V gave up 6 bases and J gave up 1 base; unmatched junction bases: 5. The germline CDR1 and CDR2 sequences are SEHNR and FQNEAQ (reference sequence). In nucleotides, the CDR3 is TGTGCCAGCAGATACGGACAGGCGAACACTGAAGCTTTCTTT. Amino acid sequence: CASRYGQANTEAFF.

This clonotype was observed at least ten times. The chain employs TRBV15 and TRBJ1-3; D remains ambiguous. The CDR3 is 15 residues long. Germline values: CDR1 LNHNV, CDR2 YYDKDF (reference sequence). V lost 8 bases and J lost 0, with 14 bases in between. The CDR3 nucleotides are TGTGCCACCTCTCCGGGAAGAGTCTCTGGAAACACCATATATTTT. Its translation is CATSPGRVSGNTIYF.

This chain links TRBV7-9 with TRBJ2-7, with D possibly matching TRBD1 (5 bases). The CDR3 is 11 residues long. Germline V gene sequence: CDR1 SEHNR, CDR2 FQNEAQ (reference sequence). V lost 5 bases and J lost 7, with 9 bases in between. CDR3 coding DNA: TGTGCCAGCAGCGCCCAGGGTGAGCAGTACTTC. Protein: CASSAQGEQYF.

This clonotype was found many times. V and J are TRBV30 and TRBJ1-1; no reliable D call. Germline CDR1 reads GTSNPN; CDR2 reads SVGIG (reference sequence). V lost 2 bases, J lost 3 bases, and 10 bases lay in between. The CDR3 contains 13 residues. The CDR3 DNA is TGTGCCTGGAGTCTCGACTTACACACTGAAGCTTTCTTT. Translating it yields CAWSLDLHTEAFF.

This chain connects TRBV7-9 to TRBJ2-3, with TRBD2 as a possible D gene (5 bases). Germline V gene lookup returns CDR1 SEHNR and CDR2 FQNEAQ (reference sequence). This CDR3 has 13 residues. Trimming stripped 3 bases from V and 5 bases from J, with 9 bases between. The CDR3 sequence: CASSLWEIDTQYF. As DNA, the CDR3 is TGTGCCAGCAGCTTGTGGGAGATAGATACGCAGTATTTT. The full variable domain, its missing parts supplied by reference TRBV7-9 and TRBJ2-3, is DTGVSQNPRHKITKRGQNVTFRCDPISEHNRLYWYRQTLGQGPEFLTYFQNEAQLEKSRLLSDRFSAERPKGSFSTLEIQRTEQGDSAMYLCASSLWEIDTQYFGPGTRLTVL.

This clonotype came up a few times. A much larger clone differs from this one at a single base, so this may be a read error. The V gene is TRBV25-1, the J gene TRBJ1-1; D is perhaps TRBD1 (5 bases). The germline V and J ends were trimmed by 6 bases and 1 base, with 9 bases remaining between them. The length of the CDR3 is 13 residues. Germline V gene data show CDR1 as MGHDK and CDR2 as SYGVNS. CDR3 DNA: TGTGCCAGCAGGTACGGGGCGAACACTGAAGCTTTCTTT. Translation: CASRYGANTEAFF.